Listed below are T cell receptor beta chains from one sample, sequenced in a study of T cells in tuberculosis. Profiling relied on immunoSEQ multiplex PCR, and the TCRdb table lists in-frame clones only, not all of them. Of roughly 40,000 clones listed, 95% are singletons. Sequences were obtained from PBMCs. Every receptor here comes from a donor aged 10-29 years with latent tuberculosis or without tuberculosis infection. Each CDR3 is given with its conserved first and last residue. The D gene is left open where the match is weak. Some rows mark clone size as missing; the rest say once, few, many or name a class of expanded clone.

j_gene: TRBJ2-7
abundance: -
v_gene: TRBV5-6
d_gene: -
CDR3nt: TGTGCCAGCAGCCCAGGGGGGCGGATTTACGAGCAGTACTTC
CDR3aa: CASSPGGRIYEQYF

j_gene: TRBJ2-1
abundance: once
v_gene: TRBV15
d_gene: -
CDR3nt: TGTGCCACCAGCAGACTAGCCAGGGAGCAGTTCTTC
CDR3aa: CATSRLAREQFF

j_gene: TRBJ1-4
abundance: -
v_gene: TRBV25-1
d_gene: -
CDR3nt: TGTGCCAGCAGTGTCCCGAATGGTCGACACCCTGGGGAAAAACTGTTTTTT
CDR3aa: CASSVPNGRHPGEKLFF

j_gene: TRBJ2-5
abundance: -
v_gene: TRBV5-1
d_gene: -
CDR3nt: TGCGCCAGCAGCTTGGGGAACAGGGAGACCCAGTACTTC
CDR3aa: CASSLGNRETQYF

j_gene: TRBJ1-1
abundance: -
v_gene: TRBV9
d_gene: TRBD1
CDR3nt: TGTGCCAGCAGCACCCGACAGGGAGGGAACACTGAAGCTTTCTTT
CDR3aa: CASSTRQGGNTEAFF

j_gene: TRBJ2-3
abundance: -
v_gene: TRBV11-2
d_gene: TRBD1
CDR3nt: TGTGCCAGCAGCTTAGTCCGGGACAGGGGGCTTGAAGATACGCAGTATTTT
CDR3aa: CASSLVRDRGLEDTQYF

j_gene: TRBJ1-1
abundance: -
v_gene: TRBV25-1
d_gene: -
CDR3nt: TGTGCCAGCAGTGATTCTAGGCCGGGACACGAAGCTTTCTTT
CDR3aa: CASSDSRPGHEAFF

j_gene: TRBJ2-1
abundance: -
v_gene: TRBV19
d_gene: -
CDR3nt: TGTGCCAGTAGTATAGGGAGGTATGAGCAGTTCTTC
CDR3aa: CASSIGRYEQFF

j_gene: TRBJ1-1
abundance: -
v_gene: TRBV9
d_gene: -
CDR3nt: TGTGCCAGCAGCGTCCATCCTCAAGGCGGGACCGCGGATGAAGCTTTCTTT
CDR3aa: CASSVHPQGGTADEAFF

j_gene: TRBJ2-1
abundance: -
v_gene: TRBV30
d_gene: TRBD1
CDR3nt: TGTGCCTGGACCAACAGGGGTCGGTACAATGAGCAGTTCTTC
CDR3aa: CAWTNRGRYNEQFF

j_gene: TRBJ1-1
abundance: -
v_gene: TRBV7-3
d_gene: -
CDR3nt: TGTGCCAGCAGCCGGGGACAGAACACTGAAGCTTTCTTT
CDR3aa: CASSRGQNTEAFF

j_gene: TRBJ1-6
abundance: -
v_gene: TRBV9
d_gene: -
CDR3nt: TGTGCCAGCAGCGTTTTGTGGGGGCTTAATTCACCCCTCCACTTT
CDR3aa: CASSVLWGLNSPLHF

j_gene: TRBJ2-3
abundance: -
v_gene: TRBV2
d_gene: TRBD2
CDR3nt: TGTGCCAGCAGTCAAGAGGGGACTACCTCAGATACGCAGTATTTT
CDR3aa: CASSQEGTTSDTQYF

j_gene: TRBJ1-1
abundance: -
v_gene: TRBV5-1
d_gene: TRBD1
CDR3nt: TGCGCCAGCAGCCCGACCGGGGGACAGGGTAGCACTGAAGCTTTCTTT
CDR3aa: CASSPTGGQGSTEAFF

j_gene: TRBJ2-2
abundance: -
v_gene: TRBV2
d_gene: TRBD1
CDR3nt: TGTGCCAGCATTGTCCAGGGGGCAGCCGGGGAGCTGTTTTTT
CDR3aa: CASIVQGAAGELFF

j_gene: TRBJ2-7
abundance: few
v_gene: TRBV6-1
d_gene: -
CDR3nt: TGTGCCAGCAGTGCTAAAGGGACAACCGGGTCCGACGAGCAGTACTTC
CDR3aa: CASSAKGTTGSDEQYF